This entry is about one TCR beta chain. Its antigen remains unidentified. This sample is drawn from a study of Ad26.COV2.S vaccination and SARS-CoV-2 variants. Study background: Administration of Ad26.COV2.S was intramuscular, either once or twice 56 days apart.

Treatment: 19 received Ad26.COV2.S at low or high dose, single or two shots; about 5 received placebo; per-sample allocation not given. Repertoires come from day 63 after the first vaccine or placebo injection. Boston provided a donor who was an adult aged 18-55 years. An Ad26 vector that expressed Wuhan-strain SARS-CoV-2 spike constituted the vaccine. The repertoire was sequenced with immunoSEQ multiplex PCR; TCRdb's copy has only in-frame clones and lacks some. The sample holds about 370,000 clones, about nine tenths seen once. Points from the study as a whole: Measurement of non-spike TCR breadth gave similar results in vaccine and placebo recipients.

V lost 3 bases and J 6 bases, leaving 5 bases between the germline ends. The germline CDR1 and CDR2 sequences are MNHNS and SASEGT. The CDR3 totals 12 residues. The sequence was obtained from a person aged 18-65 years who received the Ad26.COV2.S COVID-19 vaccine or a placebo. V is TRBV6-1 and J is TRBJ2-2; a possible D gene is TRBD1 (5 bases). The input for sequencing was peripheral blood, taken in a trial of Ad26.COV2.S vaccine versus placebo. CDR3 nucleotide sequence: TGTGCCAGCAGTGACAGGGCCGGGGAGCTGTTTTTT. It encodes CASSDRAGELFF.